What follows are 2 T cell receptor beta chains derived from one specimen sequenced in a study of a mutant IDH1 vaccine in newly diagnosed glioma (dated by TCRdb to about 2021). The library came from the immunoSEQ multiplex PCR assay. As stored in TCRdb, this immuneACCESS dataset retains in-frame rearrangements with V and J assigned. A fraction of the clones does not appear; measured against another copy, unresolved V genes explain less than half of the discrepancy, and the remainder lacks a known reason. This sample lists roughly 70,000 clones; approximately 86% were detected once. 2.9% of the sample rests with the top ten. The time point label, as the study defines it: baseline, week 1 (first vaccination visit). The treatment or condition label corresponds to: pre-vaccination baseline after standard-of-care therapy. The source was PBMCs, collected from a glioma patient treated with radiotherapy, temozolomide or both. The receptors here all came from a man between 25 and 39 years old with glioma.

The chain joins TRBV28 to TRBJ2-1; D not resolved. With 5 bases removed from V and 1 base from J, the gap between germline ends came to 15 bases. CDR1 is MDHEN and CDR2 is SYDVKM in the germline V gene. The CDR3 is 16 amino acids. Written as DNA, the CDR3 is TGTGCCAGCAGTCGGGCACGTGGAAGGTCCTACAATGAGCAGTTCTTC. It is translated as CASSRARGRSYNEQFF.

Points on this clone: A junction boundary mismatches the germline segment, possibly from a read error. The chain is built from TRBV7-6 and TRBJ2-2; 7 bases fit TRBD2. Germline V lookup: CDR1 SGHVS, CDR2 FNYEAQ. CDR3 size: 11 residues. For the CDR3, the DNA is TGTGCCAGCAGCTTGGGGAGGGAGGTGTTTTTT. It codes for CASSLGREVFF.